These 26 T cell receptor beta chains share one sample of origin, sequenced in a study of cytomegalovirus exposure and HLA in healthy donors. Profiled with immunoSEQ multiplex PCR; TCRdb holds only in-frame clones, not every one. This table has 130,000 or so clones, approximately 92% appearing once. Sequencing used PBMCs. The receptors shown here come from a woman between 18 and 29 years old in good health and CMV-seropositive.

As for this clone: Other DNA sequences of this sample code for an identical CDR3. The chain is built from TRBV6-5 and TRBJ1-1; D is possibly TRBD1 (6 bases). Germline CDR1 reads MNHEY; CDR2 reads SVGAGI. Trimming removed 7 bases from V and 4 bases from J, with 10 bases in between. This CDR3 region has 12 residues. This chain's CDR3 is CASTRGGTEAFF. In DNA form, the CDR3 reads TGTGCCAGCACTAGGGGGGGCACTGAAGCTTTCTTT.

The V gene is TRBV29-1, the J gene TRBJ1-5; a possible D gene is TRBD1 (5 bases). CDR1 and CDR2 (germline): SQVTM, ANQGSEA. V lost 6 bases and J 6 bases, leaving 15 bases between the germline ends. The CDR3 sequence is 13 residues long. CDR3 DNA: TGCAGCGTAATGGGCAGGGAGGGTCAGCCCCAGCATTTT. Residues: CSVMGREGQPQHF.

The gene calls are TRBV6-1 and TRBJ2-3; 8 bases map to TRBD2. There are 14 residues in the CDR3. Losses at the gene ends were 1 base for V and 6 bases for J; bases not matched to a gene: 3. CDR1 and CDR2 from the germline V gene are MNHNS and SASEGT. The DNA for the CDR3 is TGTGCCAGCAGTGAAGGACTAGCGCGGGATACGCAGTATTTT. Translation gives CASSEGLARDTQYF.

V is TRBV7-9 and J is TRBJ2-7; TRBD1 matches at 9 bases. There are 15 residues in the CDR3. CDR1 and CDR2 from the germline V gene are SEHNR and FQNEAQ (reference sequence). J was trimmed by 1 base and V by 5 bases; bases with no gene match: 6. CDR3 sequence: CASSPVDRGSYEQYF. CDR3 nucleotides: TGTGCCAGCAGCCCTGTTGACAGGGGGTCCTACGAGCAGTACTTC.

The gene calls are TRBV7-6 and TRBJ2-3, with 9 bases aligning to TRBD2. There are 15 residues in the CDR3. Germline V gene data show CDR1 as SGHVS and CDR2 as FNYEAQ. The V gene end was trimmed by 3 bases and the J gene end by 6 bases; junction bases not matched to a gene: 7. The CDR3 DNA follows: TGTGCCAGCAGCTTGTCCAGCGGGGGGACGGATACGCAGTATTTT. Translated: CASSLSSGGTDTQYF.

This chain connects TRBV5-4 to TRBJ2-5, with D perhaps matching TRBD2 (6 bases). The germline V gene has CDR1 SGHNT and CDR2 YYREEE (reference sequence). V was trimmed by 4 bases and J by 1 base, leaving 17 bases between them. This CDR3 has 16 residues. CDR3 region: CASSPGQRVFQETQYF. CDR3 coding DNA: TGTGCCAGCAGCCCCGGCCAGCGGGTCTTCCAAGAGACCCAGTACTTC.

The genes are TRBV2 and TRBJ2-1, with D perhaps TRBD2 (6 bases). CDR1 and CDR2 (germline): SNHLY, FYNNEI. The ends were cut back, 7 bases at V and 2 bases at J, with 12 bases in the middle. There are 14 residues in the CDR3. CDR3 in amino acids: CASMRDPAYNEQFF. The CDR3 coding sequence is TGTGCCAGCATGCGGGACCCAGCCTACAATGAGCAGTTCTTC.

The gene calls are TRBV30 and TRBJ2-1, with D possibly being TRBD2 (5 bases). This CDR3 is 13 amino acids long. Trimming removed 4 bases from V and 4 bases from J, with 11 bases in between. CDR1 is GTSNPN and CDR2 is SVGIG in the germline V gene (reference sequence). The CDR3, as DNA: TGTGCCTGGAAGGCGGGTACTTACAATGAGCAGTTCTTC. Amino acids: CAWKAGTYNEQFF.

The V gene is TRBV5-8, the J gene TRBJ1-6; D is undetermined. There are 16 residues in the CDR3. Germline V gene data show CDR1 as SGHTS and CDR2 as YDEGEE. V was clipped by 1 base and J by 4 bases, with 12 bases between them. The CDR3 sequence is CASSLQALIYNSPLHF. The DNA of the CDR3 is TGTGCCAGCAGCTTGCAGGCGTTAATTTATAATTCACCCCTCCACTTT. Drawing the rest from reference TRBV5-8 and TRBJ1-6, the complete variable domain is EAGVTQSPTHLIKTRGQQATLRCSPISGHTSVYWYQQALGLGLQFLLWYDEGEERNRGNFPPRFSGRQFPNYSSELNVNALELEDSALYLCASSLQALIYNSPLHFGNGTRLTVT.

The V gene is TRBV19, the J gene TRBJ1-2; D might be TRBD1 (6 bases). Deletions cut 2 bases from V and 1 base from J, with 11 bases between. The CDR3 has 15 residues. CDR1 LNHDA and CDR2 SQIVND come from the germline V gene (reference sequence). The CDR3 is CASSISGARNYGYTF. The CDR3, as DNA: TGTGCCAGTAGTATATCAGGGGCTCGTAACTATGGCTACACCTTC.

J is TRBJ2-7 and V is TRBV28; D possibly corresponds to TRBD1 (6 bases). Germline assignment: CDR1 MDHEN and CDR2 SYDVKM. CDR3 length: 15 amino acids. The V end was cut by 3 bases, the J end by 2 bases, with 14 bases between. CDR3 DNA: TGTGCCAGCAGTTTTGCCTCCAGGGACACCTACGAGCAGTACTTC. Its translation is CASSFASRDTYEQYF.

The chain couples TRBV13 to TRBJ1-2; perhaps TRBD1 as D (6 bases). The germline V gene encodes CDR1 PRHDT and CDR2 FYEKMQ (reference sequence). This CDR3 region has 13 residues. Trimming pared 5 bases from V and 6 bases from J, leaving 13 bases between. CDR3 loop: CASSPPRTDGYTF. The CDR3 nucleotides read TGTGCCAGCAGCCCTCCCCGGACAGATGGCTACACCTTC. The complete variable domain, with remaining parts taken from reference TRBV13 and TRBJ1-2, reads AAGVIQSPRHLIKEKRETATLKCYPIPRHDTVYWYQQGPGQDPQFLISFYEKMQSDKGSIPDRFSAQQFSDYHSELNMSSLELGDSALYFCASSPPRTDGYTFGSGTRLTVV.

The gene calls are TRBV28 and TRBJ2-2; 9 bases are shared with TRBD1. Per germline, CDR1 MDHEN and CDR2 SYDVKM. The CDR3 runs to 16 residues. Trimming at V came to 7 bases and at J to 6 bases, leaving 12 bases not matched to a gene. The CDR3 reads CASTSRGQGSPGELFF. The CDR3 coding sequence is TGTGCCAGCACCTCTCGGGGACAGGGTTCCCCCGGGGAGCTGTTTTTT.

V usage is TRBV28 and J usage is TRBJ2-7; D is ambiguous. This CDR3 comprises 13 residues. The V end was cut by 2 bases, the J end by 2 bases, with 7 bases between. Germline V CDR1 and CDR2: MDHEN, SYDVKM. CDR3 DNA sequence: TGTGCCAGCAGTTTAAACGCGGCCTACGAGCAGTACTTC. This sequence encodes CASSLNAAYEQYF.

This chain joins TRBV7-2 and TRBJ2-5, with TRBD2 matching 7 bases. V lost 3 bases and J lost 5; bases outside the gene matches: 9. Germline loops: CDR1 SGHTA, CDR2 FQGNSA. The CDR3 runs to 15 residues. DNA for the CDR3: TGTGCCAGCAGCTTCGGACTAGTCCCTGGGGAGACCCAGTACTTC. As protein: CASSFGLVPGETQYF.

This chain uses TRBV28 with TRBJ2-7; D possibly corresponds to TRBD1 (5 bases). Trimming left V 3 bases short and J 2 bases short, with 11 bases between. The CDR3 has 14 residues. CDR1 and CDR2 from the germline V gene are MDHEN and SYDVKM. The CDR3 DNA sequence: TGTGCCAGCAGTTTGGGCAGGGAACCCTACGAGCAGTACTTC. It specifies CASSLGREPYEQYF.

This clone was detected a few times. V is TRBV27 and J is TRBJ1-2; the D gene is possibly TRBD1 (5 bases). Trimming removed 6 bases from V and 1 base from J, with 9 bases in between. The CDR3 runs 13 residues. Germline V gene data show CDR1 as MNHEY and CDR2 as SMNVEV (reference sequence). This CDR3 is CASSPGINYGYTF. For the CDR3, the DNA is TGTGCCAGCAGCCCAGGGATTAACTATGGCTACACCTTC.

This chain links TRBV4-2 with TRBJ2-7, with D possibly matching TRBD2 (6 bases). The CDR3 extends over 13 amino acids. The V gene lost 4 bases and the J gene lost 3 bases, with 10 bases spanning the gap. The germline gives CDR1 LGHNA, CDR2 YNFKEQ. CDR3: CASSPTGDYEQYF. In nucleotides, the CDR3 is TGTGCCAGCAGCCCTACGGGGGACTACGAGCAGTACTTC.

The chain has TRBV28 and TRBJ1-2; no firm D call. CDR3 length: 12 amino acids. The V gene's germline CDR1 is MDHEN and CDR2 SYDVKM. Between the trimmed V and J ends, which lost 5 bases and 4 bases, there was a span of 8 bases. CDR3: CASSVSGYGYTF. The CDR3 DNA sequence: TGTGCCAGCAGTGTATCGGGCTATGGCTACACCTTC.

This rearrangement joins TRBV11-2 to TRBJ2-7; D may be TRBD1 (5 bases). The CDR3 consists of 13 residues. Trimming cost V 1 base and J 2 bases, with 6 bases left between them. CDR1 and CDR2 from the germline V gene are SGHAT and FQNNGV. In DNA form, the CDR3 reads TGTGCCAGCAGCTTAGGGGGCCCCTACGAGCAGTACTTC. It encodes CASSLGGPYEQYF.

The rearrangement links TRBV27 to TRBJ2-7; the D gene is possibly TRBD1 (5 bases). The ends were cut back, 5 bases at V and 2 bases at J, with 16 bases in the middle. Germline V CDR1 and CDR2: MNHEY, SMNVEV (reference sequence). The CDR3 totals 15 residues. The CDR3 reads CASSLRPQGAYEQYF. The CDR3 DNA sequence: TGTGCCAGCAGTCTTAGGCCCCAAGGGGCCTACGAGCAGTACTTC.

The V and J genes are TRBV5-5 and TRBJ1-6, with D unresolved. The CDR3 sequence is 15 residues long. V gave up 0 bases and J gave up 11 bases, with 15 bases separating them. Germline lookup yields CDR1 SGHKS and CDR2 YYEKEE (reference sequence). The CDR3 sequence is CASSLVGVGLAPLHF. DNA of the CDR3: TGTGCCAGCAGCTTGGTCGGAGTGGGTCTGGCACCCCTCCACTTT.

This chain connects TRBV4-1 to TRBJ2-7, with TRBD1 matching over 8 bases. The CDR3 extends over 15 amino acids. CDR1 MGHRA and CDR2 YSYEKL come from the germline V gene. The V segment lost 1 base and the J segment 2 bases; nucleotides outside the gene matches: 4. CDR3 DNA: TGCGCCAGCAGCCAAGCTCGGGGACAGGCCTACGAGCAGTACTTC. It codes for CASSQARGQAYEQYF.

This chain uses TRBV2 with TRBJ2-3; D might be TRBD2 (7 bases). The CDR3 loop spans 16 amino acids. Trimming removed 5 bases at V and 1 base at J, with 16 bases between. The germline V gene encodes CDR1 SNHLY and CDR2 FYNNEI. The CDR3 DNA sequence: TGTGCCAGCAGTAATGGGGGGGGCGCGGGCACAGATACGCAGTATTTT. Residues: CASSNGGGAGTDTQYF.

This chain uses TRBV27 with TRBJ2-4; D is uncertain. CDR1 is MNHEY, CDR2 SMNVEV, per germline (reference sequence). The ends were cut back, 2 bases at V and 0 bases at J, with 5 bases in the middle. The CDR3 spans 14 residues. CDR3 sequence: CASSLGVAKNIQYF. CDR3 nucleotide sequence: TGTGCCAGCAGTTTAGGAGTAGCCAAAAACATTCAGTACTTC.

The rearrangement uses TRBV7-9 and TRBJ1-4, with 7 bases fitting TRBD1. V lost 2 bases and J lost 8; bases outside the gene matches: 14. Germline V CDR1 and CDR2: SEHNR, FQNEAQ (reference sequence). The CDR3 is 17 amino acids. The CDR3 sequence: CASSLMGGGGAGEKLFF. DNA for the CDR3: TGTGCCAGCAGCTTAATGGGAGGAGGGGGCGCTGGAGAAAAACTGTTTTTT.